The clone carrying this T cell receptor (beta chain) has a single count. Its matching antigen is unknown. The data belong to a study of cytomegalovirus exposure and HLA in healthy donors. Findings of the study overall: The sole available immune exposure information was CMV serostatus. A later examination showed that TCR association rates differed by HLA locus, with DRB1 most and HLA-C fewest.

V shed 0 bases and J shed 7 bases, with 7 bases lying between them. The CDR3 extends over 12 amino acids. Germline CDR1 SGDLS, CDR2 YYNGEE. The study ran its PCR with 60 Vbeta and 13 Jbeta primers. The table came from immunoSEQ multiplex PCR; TCRdb's copy has only in-frame clones and leaves some out. Seen here are under 150,000 clones, roughly 80% observed once, and the top ten hold around 4.1%. The source is a woman aged 40 to 50 in good health and CMV-seronegative. This sequence joins TRBV9 and TRBJ1-2; D ambiguous. Sequenced: PBMCs. The CDR3 protein is CASSVEAGGYTF. The CDR3 nucleotides are TGTGCCAGCAGCGTAGAGGCAGGTGGCTACACCTTC.